This T cell receptor beta chain was obtained from a study of blood T cell repertoires in COVID-19. For the study at large: PBMCs, B-cell-depleted T cells, or T cells were the source of the cDNA or gDNA that made up the material.

Generated by immunoSEQ multiplex PCR, the TCRdb table keeps only in-frame clones and is missing some. The profile shows some 180,000 clones, about 80% of them singletons. V was pared by 1 base and J by 7 bases, with 12 bases between. There are 14 residues in the CDR3. Germline V gives CDR1 SGHDT, CDR2 YYEEEE. Sequenced input: peripheral blood. The clonotype comes from a woman in her fifties or sixties with active or convalescent COVID-19. V usage is TRBV5-6 and J usage is TRBJ2-1; TRBD2 might be the D (5 bases). CDR3 nucleotide sequence: TGTGCCAGCAGCTTGCCTAGCCGGGGAAATGAGCAGTTCTTC. The encoded protein is CASSLPSRGNEQFF.